These 16 T cell receptor beta chains originate from one sample sequenced in a study of early T cells in non-severe SARS-CoV-2 infection. TCRdb re-analysed the 5' RACE reads in MiXCR, keeping a single row per CDR3 protein. The sample holds 70,000 to 85,000 distinct CDR3 sequences, about 12% seen once. Sequencing was done on a sample of whole blood. Receptors were obtained from an adult who was a healthcare worker with PCR-confirmed SARS-CoV-2 infection or an uninfected control (not recorded which).

This clonotype was seen a few times. The V gene is TRBV27, the J gene TRBJ2-7; tentatively, D is TRBD2 (6 bases). The length of the CDR3 is 12 residues. Germline values: CDR1 MNHEY, CDR2 SMNVEV (reference sequence). Trimming left V 8 bases short and J 7 bases short, with 15 bases between. The CDR3 DNA follows: TGTGCCAGCTCGTTCGTTGGAGGGGAGCAGTACTTC. Its protein product is CASSFVGGEQYF.

The chain recombines TRBV6-2 or TRBV6-3 with TRBJ1-5; no clear D. The CDR3 spans 13 residues. From germline, CDR1 is MNHEY and CDR2 SVGEGT. Deletions cut 2 bases from V and 9 bases from J, with 11 bases between. This CDR3 reads CASSYPADRPQHF. Written as DNA, the CDR3 is TGTGCCAGCAGTTACCCGGCCGACCGGCCCCAGCATTTT.

This clonotype has a count of ten or more. This rearrangement joins TRBV12-3 or TRBV12-4 to TRBJ2-5; 11 bases match TRBD2. This CDR3 has 18 residues. The V segment lost 3 bases and the J segment 1 base; nucleotides outside the gene matches: 10. Here the CDR3 reads CASSFRSGREGSQETQYF. The CDR3 nucleotides read TGTGCCAGCAGTTTCCGTAGCGGGAGGGAGGGGAGCCAAGAGACCCAGTACTTC.

J is TRBJ2-3 and V is TRBV29-1; D remains unclear. V dropped 5 bases and J dropped 6 bases, with 9 bases sitting between them. This CDR3 has 11 amino acids. CDR1 is SQVTM, CDR2 ANQGSEA, per germline. The CDR3 sequence is CSVNWVDTQYF. The CDR3 nucleotides are TGCAGCGTTAATTGGGTTGATACGCAGTATTTT.

In this sample, this clonotype turned up a few times. The CDR3 loop reads CASSPPGQGTKAFF. Written as DNA, the CDR3 is TGTGCCAGCTCCCCCCCGGGACAGGGGACGAAAGCTTTCTTT. J is TRBJ1-1 and V is TRBV18, with 10 bases that match TRBD1. Germline CDR1 KGHSH, CDR2 LQKENI. This CDR3 region has 14 residues. V lost 6 bases to trimming and J lost 9 bases; unmatched junction nucleotides: 10. Variable domain in full (rest from reference TRBV18 and TRBJ1-1): NAGVMQNPRHLVRRRGQEARLRCSPMKGHSHVYWYRQLPEEGLKFMVYLQKENIIDESGMPKERFSAEFPKEGPSILRIQQVVRGDSAAYFCASSPPGQGTKAFFGQGTRLTVV.

Only a few counts were recorded for this clonotype. The chain recombines TRBV18 with TRBJ1-1; TRBD1 agrees at 7 bases. The junction had 6 bases not matched to a gene; V was cut back by 5 bases and J by 3 bases. Germline-derived CDR1 and CDR2 are KGHSH and LQKENI. The CDR3 is made up of 14 amino acids. The CDR3 sequence is CASSVQGRDTEAFF. The DNA for the CDR3 is TGTGCCAGCTCAGTACAGGGGCGGGACACTGAAGCTTTCTTT. Based on the CDR3 plus reference TRBV18 and TRBJ1-1, the full variable domain is NAGVMQNPRHLVRRRGQEARLRCSPMKGHSHVYWYRQLPEEGLKFMVYLQKENIIDESGMPKERFSAEFPKEGPSILRIQQVVRGDSAAYFCASSVQGRDTEAFFGQGTRLTVV.

The V and J genes are TRBV6-7 and TRBJ2-1, with a weak D call TRBD2 (5 bases). TRBV6-7 is an open reading frame, and its role is uncertain. Trimming removed 5 bases from V and 10 bases from J, with 9 bases in between. The CDR3 length is 11 residues. Here the CDR3 reads CASSERGEQFF. CDR3 bases: TGTGCCAGCAGTGAAAGAGGGGAGCAGTTCTTC.

This clonotype was counted only a few times. This sequence joins TRBV11-2 and TRBJ2-7; a possible D gene is TRBD2 (6 bases). This CDR3 region has 13 residues. Deletions cut 5 bases from V and 3 bases from J, with 11 bases between. Germline lookup yields CDR1 SGHAT and CDR2 FQNNGV. The CDR3 reads CASSMGLGYEQYF. The CDR3 region has the DNA TGTGCCAGCAGCATGGGACTTGGCTACGAGCAGTACTTC.

This clonotype was recorded many times. The CDR3 sequence: CASSLLGDSNQPQHF. The DNA for the CDR3 is TGTGCCAGCTCGCTGCTAGGGGATAGCAATCAGCCCCAGCATTTT. V is TRBV18 and J is TRBJ1-5, with a weak D call TRBD1 (5 bases). Germline CDR1 reads KGHSH; CDR2 reads LQKENI. The CDR3 sequence is 15 residues long. Trimming removed 6 bases from V and 0 bases from J, with 12 bases in between.

V is TRBV10-1 and J is TRBJ2-3, with D perhaps assigned TRBD1 or TRBD2 (5 bases each). The CDR3 loop spans 13 amino acids. CDR1 WNHNN and CDR2 SYGVQD come from the germline V gene (reference sequence). The V end lost 3 bases, the J end lost 4 bases, and 8 bases lay between the germline ends. The CDR3 loop is CASSDPGPDTQYF. The CDR3, as DNA: TGCGCCAGCAGTGATCCGGGGCCAGATACGCAGTATTTT.

The chain is built from TRBV7-9 and TRBJ2-7, with D perhaps matching TRBD1 (6 bases). This CDR3 is 14 amino acids long. V was trimmed by 2 bases and J by 5 bases, leaving 13 bases between them. Germline V lookup: CDR1 SEHNR, CDR2 FQNEAQ (reference sequence). The CDR3 DNA reads TGTGCCAGCAGCTTAAGTACAGGGTACAACGAGCAGTACTTC. It encodes CASSLSTGYNEQYF. Combining the CDR3 with reference TRBV7-9 and TRBJ2-7 gives the whole variable domain DTGVSQNPRHKITKRGQNVTFRCDPISEHNRLYWYRQTLGQGPEFLTYFQNEAQLEKSRLLSDRFSAERPKGSFSTLEIQRTEQGDSAMYLCASSLSTGYNEQYFGPGTRLTVT.

This clonotype showed up many times. J is TRBJ2-3 and V is TRBV5-1; TRBD2 is a possible D gene (6 bases). The V end was cut by 2 bases, the J end by 1 base, with 8 bases between. The germline gives CDR1 SGHRS, CDR2 YFSETQ. The CDR3 length is 14 residues. CDR3 sequence: CASSLVAGTDTQYF. DNA of the CDR3: TGCGCCAGCAGCTTAGTAGCGGGCACAGATACGCAGTATTTT.

This clonotype was recorded a few times. This chain links TRBV20-1 with TRBJ1-4; unclear D gene. Per the germline V gene, CDR1 is DFQATT and CDR2 is SNEGSKA (reference sequence). This CDR3 is built from 16 residues. V lost 0 bases to trimming and J lost 4 bases, with 15 bases between them. In nucleotides, the CDR3 is TGCAGTGCTAGAGACCCGAGGGCGGAACTTAATGAAAAACTGTTTTTT. It is translated as CSARDPRAELNEKLFF.

J is TRBJ2-2 and V is TRBV29-1; unclear D gene. Germline loops: CDR1 SQVTM, CDR2 ANQGSEA. V gave up 6 bases and J gave up 4 bases, with 12 bases separating them. CDR3 length equals 13 residues. The CDR3 loop reads CSVTITGTGELFF. The CDR3 DNA sequence: TGCAGCGTCACTATTACGGGCACCGGGGAGCTGTTTTTT.

V is TRBV4-1 and J is TRBJ1-1; D gene uncertain. There are 13 residues in the CDR3. V gave up 5 bases and J gave up 2 bases, with 9 bases separating them. Germline V lookup: CDR1 MGHRA, CDR2 YSYEKL. The DNA of the CDR3 is TGCGCCAGCAGCTGGGAATATAACACTGAAGCTTTCTTT. Translation gives CASSWEYNTEAFF.

This clonotype was picked up one time. The chain is built from TRBV3-1 and TRBJ2-1; 7 bases align to TRBD2. CDR1 and CDR2 (germline): LGHDT, YNNKEL (reference sequence). V shed 5 bases, J shed 7 bases, and the junction held 11 bases outside the gene matches. The CDR3 has 15 amino acids. The CDR3 region has the DNA TGTGCCAGCAGCTGGGGGGGTTCTAGCAGGAATGAGCAGTTCTTC. Protein product: CASSWGGSSRNEQFF.